Listed here are 4 T cell receptor beta chains from one sample, sequenced in a study of blood T cell repertoires in COVID-19. Clones were read by immunoSEQ multiplex PCR, and TCRdb kept only the in-frame ones, dropping some. This sample has 150,000 to 200,000 clones, with approximately 92% found just once. The sample comprised peripheral blood. These receptor sequences come from a woman aged 45-65 years with acute or convalescent COVID-19.

The chain carries TRBV5-4 and TRBJ1-6; unclear D gene. The CDR3 covers 12 residues. Germline V gene sequence: CDR1 SGHNT, CDR2 YYREEE (reference sequence). The germline V and J ends were trimmed by 4 bases and 14 bases, with 13 bases remaining between them. DNA of the CDR3: TGTGCCAGCAGCCCCTCGGGTTCGGCCCTCCACTTT. It translates to CASSPSGSALHF.

This chain's CDR3 is CASSLSSTYEQYF. In DNA form, the CDR3 reads TGTGCCAGCAGCTTGTCATCCACCTACGAGCAGTACTTC. This chain connects TRBV5-6 to TRBJ2-7; D unclear. This CDR3 contains 13 residues. Germline-derived CDR1 and CDR2 are SGHDT and YYEEEE. Between the trimmed V and J ends, which lost 1 base and 2 bases, there was a span of 7 bases.

This chain uses TRBV7-3 with TRBJ2-1; 9 nucleotides line up with TRBD2. The length of the CDR3 is 15 residues. V dropped 5 bases and J dropped 5; count of bases not matched to a gene: 7. Germline-derived CDR1 and CDR2 are SGHTA and FQGTGA. The CDR3 DNA reads TGTGCCAGCAGCCCCCTAGCGGGAAGAGACAATGAGCAGTTCTTC. Residues: CASSPLAGRDNEQFF. Full variable domain (missing parts from reference TRBV7-3 and TRBJ2-1): GAGVSQTPSNKVTEKGKYVELRCDPISGHTALYWYRQSLGQGPEFLIYFQGTGAADDSGLPNDRFFAVRPEGSVSTLKIQRTERGDSAVYLCASSPLAGRDNEQFFGPGTRLTVL.

The rearrangement uses TRBV4-1 and TRBJ1-1, with no clear D. Looked up from germline, CDR1 is MGHRA and CDR2 is YSYEKL. The CDR3 has 15 amino acids. The V and J ends lost 4 bases and 1 base respectively, with 13 bases between them. The CDR3 is CASSLGVQQNTEAFF. The DNA for the CDR3 is TGCGCCAGCAGCCTAGGAGTGCAGCAGAACACTGAAGCTTTCTTT.